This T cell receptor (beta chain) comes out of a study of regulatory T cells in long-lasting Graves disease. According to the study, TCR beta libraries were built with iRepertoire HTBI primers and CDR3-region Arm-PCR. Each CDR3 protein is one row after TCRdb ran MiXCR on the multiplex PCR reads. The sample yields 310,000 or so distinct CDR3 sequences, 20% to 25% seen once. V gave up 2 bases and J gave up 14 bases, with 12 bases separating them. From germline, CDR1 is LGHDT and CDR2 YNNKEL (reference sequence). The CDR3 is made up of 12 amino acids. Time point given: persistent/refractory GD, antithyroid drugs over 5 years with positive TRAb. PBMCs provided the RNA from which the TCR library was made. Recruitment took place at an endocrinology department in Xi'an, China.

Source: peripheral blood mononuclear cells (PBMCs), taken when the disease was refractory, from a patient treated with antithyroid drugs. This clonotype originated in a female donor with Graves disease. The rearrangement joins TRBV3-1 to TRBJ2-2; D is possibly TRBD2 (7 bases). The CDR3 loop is CASSQSGEGLFF. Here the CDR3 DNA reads TGTGCCAGCAGCCAATCAGGGGAGGGTCTGTTTTTT. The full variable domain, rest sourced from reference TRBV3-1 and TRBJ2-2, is DTAVSQTPKYLVTQMGNDKSIKCEQNLGHDTMYWYKQDSKKFLKIMFSYNNKELIINETVPNRFSPKSPDKAHLNLHINSLELGDSAVYFCASSQSGEGLFFGEGSRLTVL.